The rows below give T cell receptor beta chains drawn from one sample of a study of cytomegalovirus exposure and HLA in healthy donors. TCRdb keeps only in-frame clones here, not all; method: immunoSEQ multiplex PCR. The table records fewer than 400,000 clones, 80% to 90% of them present only once. Sequenced material: PBMCs. The receptors here all came from a young woman in good health and CMV-seronegative. The CDR3 runs from the conserved cysteine through the conserved F or W. The D gene is left open where the match is weak. A clone size is listed for some rows: how often the clone was seen (once, few, many), or a class if it is expanded.

v_call: TRBV5-1
cdr3_length: 14
j_call: TRBJ1-2
clone_size: .
d_call: TRBD1
cdr3_nt: TGCGCCAGCAGCCAGGGACAGGGGAACTATGGCTACACCTTC
cdr3_aa: CASSQGQGNYGYTF

v_call: TRBV19
cdr3_length: 13
j_call: TRBJ2-7
clone_size: .
d_call: .
cdr3_nt: TGTGCCAGTAGTATAGATCAGTCCTACGAGCAGTACTTC
cdr3_aa: CASSIDQSYEQYF

v_call: TRBV10-1
cdr3_length: 17
j_call: TRBJ2-7
clone_size: .
d_call: .
cdr3_nt: TGCGCCAGCAGCCCCCCGACGGAGGGACTCCCCTCCTACGAGCAGTACTTC
cdr3_aa: CASSPPTEGLPSYEQYF

v_call: TRBV7-6
cdr3_length: 15
j_call: TRBJ2-3
clone_size: .
d_call: TRBD2
cdr3_nt: TGTGCCAGCAGCGCAGAACGGACTAGCGGAGATACGCAGTATTTT
cdr3_aa: CASSAERTSGDTQYF

v_call: TRBV6-5
cdr3_length: 14
j_call: TRBJ1-2
clone_size: .
d_call: TRBD1
cdr3_nt: TGTGCCAGTCTTGCCGGGGACAGGGCCCATGGCTACACCTTC
cdr3_aa: CASLAGDRAHGYTF

v_call: TRBV4-2
cdr3_length: 11
j_call: TRBJ2-1
clone_size: .
d_call: TRBD1
cdr3_nt: TGTGCCAGCAGCCACGGGACAGGGGAGTTCTTC
cdr3_aa: CASSHGTGEFF

v_call: TRBV18
cdr3_length: 12
j_call: TRBJ2-3
clone_size: once
d_call: .
cdr3_nt: TGTGCCAGCTCGGTCACAGGGGATACGCAGTATTTT
cdr3_aa: CASSVTGDTQYF

v_call: TRBV7-2
cdr3_length: 14
j_call: TRBJ1-3
clone_size: .
d_call: .
cdr3_nt: TGTGCCAGCAGCCAAACTTCTGCGGGAAACACCATATATTTT
cdr3_aa: CASSQTSAGNTIYF

v_call: TRBV4-1
cdr3_length: 17
j_call: TRBJ2-7
clone_size: .
d_call: TRBD2
cdr3_nt: TGCGCCAGCAGCCAAGATAGGGCAAGCGGGAGAGTCTACGAGCAGTACTTC
cdr3_aa: CASSQDRASGRVYEQYF

v_call: TRBV9
cdr3_length: 17
j_call: TRBJ1-3
clone_size: .
d_call: .
cdr3_nt: TGTGCCAGCAGCGTAGGCTTTATGGCAGGGGATGGAAACACCATATATTTT
cdr3_aa: CASSVGFMAGDGNTIYF

v_call: TRBV5-1
cdr3_length: 15
j_call: TRBJ2-2
clone_size: once
d_call: TRBD1
cdr3_nt: TGCGCCAGCAGCCCCGGGACAGCGAACACCGGGGAGCTGTTTTTT
cdr3_aa: CASSPGTANTGELFF

v_call: TRBV5-1
cdr3_length: 18
j_call: TRBJ2-7
clone_size: .
d_call: TRBD2
cdr3_nt: TGCGCCAGCAGATCGAGAGCGGGAGGGCCCAGCAACTCCTACGAGCAGTACTTC
cdr3_aa: CASRSRAGGPSNSYEQYF

v_call: TRBV6-4
cdr3_length: 18
j_call: TRBJ2-7
clone_size: once
d_call: TRBD2
cdr3_nt: TGTGCCAGCAGGGGGGAGGGAGGACTAGCGGGAGGTATAGCCGAGCAGTACTTC
cdr3_aa: CASRGEGGLAGGIAEQYF